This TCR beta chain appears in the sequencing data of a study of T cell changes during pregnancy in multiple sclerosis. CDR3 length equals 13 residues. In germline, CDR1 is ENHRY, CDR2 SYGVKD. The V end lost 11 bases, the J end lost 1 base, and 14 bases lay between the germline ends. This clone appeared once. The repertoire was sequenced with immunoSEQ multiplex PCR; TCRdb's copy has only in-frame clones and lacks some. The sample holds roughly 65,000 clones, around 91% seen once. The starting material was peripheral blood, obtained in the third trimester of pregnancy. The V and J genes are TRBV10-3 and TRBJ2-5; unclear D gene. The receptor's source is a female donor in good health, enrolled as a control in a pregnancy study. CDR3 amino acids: CAAGFGPQETQYF. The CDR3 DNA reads TGTGCCGCCGGCTTTGGGCCCCAAGAGACCCAGTACTTC.